What follows are 5 T cell receptor beta chains derived from one specimen sequenced in a study of shared clonotypes between healthy human individuals. Profiling relied on immunoSEQ multiplex PCR, and the TCRdb table lists in-frame clones only, not all of them. The sample has under 1,100,000 clones, roughly 74% seen once. The sequenced sample consisted of memory CD4+ T cells from PBMCs. Subset meaning: CD45RA-negative fraction. The receptors shown here come from a man younger than 30 in good health. Some clones in this sample may be carry-over from other donors' samples.

V is TRBV6-5 and J is TRBJ2-1, with 13 bases fitting TRBD2. Unmatched junction bases numbered 2, after V lost 2 bases and J lost 10 bases. CDR3 length: 14 residues. Per the germline V gene, CDR1 is MNHEY and CDR2 is SVGAGI. CDR3 DNA sequence: TGTGCCAGCAGTTACCTGACTAGCGGGGGGGAGCAGTTCTTC. Its translation: CASSYLTSGGEQFF.

The rearrangement joins TRBV5-1 to TRBJ2-2; D possibly corresponds to TRBD1 (6 bases). From germline, CDR1 is SGHRS and CDR2 YFSETQ. The CDR3 sequence is 14 residues long. V lost 5 bases to trimming and J lost 2 bases, with 10 bases between them. CDR3 DNA: TGCGCCAGCAGTGGGACACTCAACACCGGGGAGCTGTTTTTT. Its translation: CASSGTLNTGELFF.

The chain joins TRBV27 to TRBJ2-4, with D perhaps matching TRBD2 (6 bases). V lost 5 bases and J 8 bases, leaving 16 bases between the germline ends. The CDR3 extends over 14 amino acids. Looked up from germline, CDR1 is MNHEY and CDR2 is SMNVEV (reference sequence). The CDR3 reads CASSPRRGGDIQYF. CDR3 in DNA: TGTGCCAGCAGTCCCCGGAGGGGAGGAGACATTCAGTACTTC.

This clone was observed a single time. J is TRBJ1-2 and V is TRBV5-1; D gene unclear. Germline loops: CDR1 SGHRS, CDR2 YFSETQ. The V end lost 3 bases, the J end lost 6 bases, and 12 bases lay between the germline ends. This CDR3 contains 13 residues. CDR3 loop: CASSWGGSDGYTF. The CDR3 DNA reads TGCGCCAGCAGCTGGGGAGGTTCCGATGGCTACACCTTC.

This clone has at least ten counts. Different DNA sequences within this sample yield the same CDR3. This chain connects TRBV9 to TRBJ2-3; D unclear. The CDR3 extends over 11 amino acids. CDR1 is SGDLS, CDR2 YYNGEE, per germline. V lost 4 bases and J 4 bases, leaving 4 bases between the germline ends. The CDR3 DNA is TGTGCCAGCAGCAGGGCAGATACGCAGTATTTT. Amino acid sequence: CASSRADTQYF.